This T cell receptor (beta chain) comes out of a study of shared clonotypes between healthy human individuals. Study background: A few men and a couple of women, aged 18 to 49, were donors.

Data came from immunoSEQ multiplex PCR; TCRdb stores just in-frame clones and leaves some out. Of 750,000 to 1,000,000 clones listed, 80% to 95% are singletons. As defined, naive CD8 cells were CD45RO-negative and positively selected for CCR7, with terminally differentiated effector memory CD45RA+ cells excluded. Study-wide findings and caveats: The sharing of approximately 5.1% of naive CD4 clonotypes was seen across a few donors. The sole specimen, blood, was sampled, and tissue repertoires likely differ. Rarefaction gave evidence that sorted-subset sequencing remained incomplete despite large depth.

Germline V CDR1 and CDR2: SGHRS, YFSETQ. CDR3 length equals 17 residues. The V and J ends lost 3 bases and 2 bases respectively, with 19 bases between them. Comments on this clone: The target antigen is unknown.

The clonotype originates from a man aged 25 to 40 in good health. The chain employs TRBV5-1 and TRBJ2-3; possible D gene TRBD2, 7 bases. Sequencing was performed on naive CD8+ T cells sorted from blood. For the CDR3, the DNA is TGCGCCAGCAGCTGGGGGCCGGCTAGCGGAATCACAGATACGCAGTATTTT. Translating gives CASSWGPASGITDTQYF.